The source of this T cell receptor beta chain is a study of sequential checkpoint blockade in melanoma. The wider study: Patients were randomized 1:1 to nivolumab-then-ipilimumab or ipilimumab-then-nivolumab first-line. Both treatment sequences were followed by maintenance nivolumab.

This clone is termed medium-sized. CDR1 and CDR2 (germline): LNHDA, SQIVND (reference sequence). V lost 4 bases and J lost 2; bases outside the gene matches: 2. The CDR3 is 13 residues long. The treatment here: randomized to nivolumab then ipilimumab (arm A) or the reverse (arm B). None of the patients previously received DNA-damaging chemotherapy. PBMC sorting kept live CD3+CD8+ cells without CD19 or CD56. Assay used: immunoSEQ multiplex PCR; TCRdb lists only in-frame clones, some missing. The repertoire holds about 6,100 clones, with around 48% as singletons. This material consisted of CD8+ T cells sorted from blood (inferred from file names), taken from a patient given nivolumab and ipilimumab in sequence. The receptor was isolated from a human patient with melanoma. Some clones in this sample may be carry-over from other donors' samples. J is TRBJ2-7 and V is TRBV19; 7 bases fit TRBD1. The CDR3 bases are TGTGCCAGTAGTACAACAGGGGCCTACGAGCAGTACTTC. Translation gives CASSTTGAYEQYF.